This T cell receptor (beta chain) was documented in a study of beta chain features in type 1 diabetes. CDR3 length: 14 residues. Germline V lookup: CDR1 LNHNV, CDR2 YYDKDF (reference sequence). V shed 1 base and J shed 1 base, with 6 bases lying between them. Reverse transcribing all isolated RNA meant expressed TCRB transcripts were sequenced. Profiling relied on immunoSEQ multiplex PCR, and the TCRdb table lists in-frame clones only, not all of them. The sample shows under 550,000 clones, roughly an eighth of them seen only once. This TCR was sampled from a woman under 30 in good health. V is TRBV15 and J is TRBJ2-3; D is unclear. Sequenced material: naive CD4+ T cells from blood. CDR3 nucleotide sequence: TGTGCCACCAGCAGAGCAGGCCGCACAGATACGCAGTATTTT. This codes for CATSRAGRTDTQYF.